The count of the clone carrying this T cell receptor (beta chain) is one. The data stem from a study of tumor-infiltrating lymphocytes in primary liver carcinoma. Germline DNA was also extracted, and blood RNA was taken from unsorted whole blood. The length of the CDR3 is 14 residues. Trimming at V came to 3 bases and at J to 9 bases, leaving 4 bases not matched to a gene. Germline V gene lookup returns CDR1 SGHDN and CDR2 FVKESK. TCR beta cDNA was made from approximately 500 ng total RNA with a constant-region primer. Three nested multiplex PCR rounds, a slightly modified ARM-PCR method, built the TCR beta libraries. Rounds one and two of PCR, each of around 11 cycles, were primed with TRBV1-TRBV30 forward primers and a C-beta reverse primer. One entry per CDR3 protein, called by TCRdb with MiXCR from the multiplex PCR reads. The table records about 310,000 distinct CDR3 sequences, 65% of them present only once.

This sequence originates from a middle-aged man with primary liver carcinoma and hepatitis B virus infection. Specimen: peripheral blood. The chain employs TRBV14 and TRBJ2-1; 11 positions agree with TRBD1. CDR3 loop: CASSQDRGQGEQFF. The CDR3 nucleotides read TGTGCCAGCAGCCAGGACAGGGGGCAGGGTGAGCAGTTCTTC.